One sample yielded the 17 T cell receptor beta chains listed below, sequenced in a study of early T cells in non-severe SARS-CoV-2 infection. TCRdb fed the 5' RACE reads into MiXCR, producing one record per CDR3 protein. This sample has about 60,000 distinct CDR3 sequences; roughly 10% occur once, and the top ten carry 8.5% to 9.5%. The sequenced sample consisted of whole blood. These receptors originate from an adult who was a healthcare worker with PCR-confirmed SARS-CoV-2 infection or an uninfected control (not recorded which).

At least ten counts were recorded for this clonotype. The chain joins TRBV10-3 to TRBJ2-3; 10 bases are shared with TRBD2. The CDR3 runs to 11 residues. The germline V gene encodes CDR1 ENHRY and CDR2 SYGVKD. Losses at the gene ends were 4 bases for V and 15 bases for J; bases not matched to a gene: 4. CDR3 nucleotides: TGTGCCATCAGTGGGAGCGGGAGGGCCTATTTT. As protein: CAISGSGRAYF.

This clonotype came up many times. The chain has TRBV24-1 and TRBJ1-1, with D uncertain. CDR3 length: 13 amino acids. V lost 1 base and J 6 bases, leaving 8 bases between the germline ends. The germline gives CDR1 KGHDR, CDR2 SFDVKD. The CDR3 nucleotides read TGTGCCACCAGTGATTTTAGGAGCCCTGAAGCTTTCTTT. As protein: CATSDFRSPEAFF.

V is TRBV20-1 and J is TRBJ1-2; D not resolved. The CDR3 covers 13 residues. From germline, CDR1 is DFQATT and CDR2 SNEGSKA (reference sequence). The V end lost 0 bases, the J end lost 4 bases, and 9 bases lay between the germline ends. The CDR3 region is CSARDTGSYGYTF. In nucleotides, the CDR3 is TGCAGTGCTAGAGATACGGGGTCCTATGGCTACACCTTC.

In this sample, this clonotype turned up many times. The gene calls are TRBV20-1 and TRBJ2-4; 7 bases match TRBD1. Germline trimming cut 5 bases from V and 3 bases from J; bases unmatched to any gene: 4. The CDR3 totals 13 residues. CDR1 and CDR2 from the germline V gene are DFQATT and SNEGSKA (reference sequence). CDR3 DNA sequence: TGCAGTGCTGGCCCAGGGGGCAAAAACATTCAGTACTTC. Encoded protein: CSAGPGGKNIQYF.

This clonotype was observed at least ten times. The chain combines TRBV13 with TRBJ2-2; possibly TRBD1 for D (6 bases). This CDR3 comprises 14 residues. V lost 6 bases, J lost 4 bases, and 12 bases lay in between. Germline CDR1 PRHDT, CDR2 FYEKMQ (reference sequence). The CDR3: CASSPRTVTGELFF. The CDR3 DNA is TGTGCCAGCAGTCCCCGGACAGTCACCGGGGAGCTGTTTTTT. Based on the CDR3 plus reference TRBV13 and TRBJ2-2, the full variable domain is AAGVIQSPRHLIKEKRETATLKCYPIPRHDTVYWYQQGPGQDPQFLISFYEKMQSDKGSIPDRFSAQQFSDYHSELNMSSLELGDSALYFCASSPRTVTGELFFGEGSRLTVL.

At least ten counts were recorded for this clonotype. Sequence at one end of the junction differs from germline and may be a read error. The chain uses TRBV10-3 and TRBJ2-1; TRBD2 matches 7 bases. Per the germline V gene, CDR1 is ENHRY and CDR2 is SYGVKD. The CDR3 spans 11 residues. DNA for the CDR3: TGTGCCATCAGTGTTTCCGGACTAGTGCGCTTC. It yields the protein CAISVSGLVRF.

This clonotype turned up a few times. The chain links TRBV3-1 to TRBJ2-1, with TRBD2 matching over 11 bases. This CDR3 comprises 17 residues. J gave up 10 bases and V 1 base, and 12 bases lay outside the gene matches. Germline V lookup: CDR1 LGHDT, CDR2 YNNKEL (reference sequence). The CDR3 DNA reads TGTGCCAGCAGCCAAGGACTAGCGGGAAACGAGGGCAGGGAGCAGTTCTTC. It yields the protein CASSQGLAGNEGREQFF.

This clonotype came up many times. The chain is built from TRBV27 and TRBJ2-7; the D gene is possibly TRBD1 (6 bases). V was clipped by 6 bases and J by 1 base, with 16 bases between them. Germline CDR1 MNHEY, CDR2 SMNVEV (reference sequence). This CDR3 contains 15 residues. The CDR3 is CASRADSARSYEQYF. The DNA of the CDR3 is TGTGCCAGCAGGGCGGACAGCGCAAGGTCCTACGAGCAGTACTTC.

This clonotype showed up many times. CDR3 sequence: CASSRGDSGPFGETQYF. DNA for the CDR3: TGTGCCAGCAGTAGGGGGGATAGCGGGCCCTTTGGAGAGACCCAGTACTTC. This chain links TRBV6-7 with TRBJ2-5, with D maybe TRBD2 (7 bases). TRBV6-7 is classed as an ORF, of uncertain function. The CDR3 runs 17 residues. V lost 5 bases and J lost 4, with 23 bases in between.

This clonotype has ten or more counts. The rearrangement links TRBV28 to TRBJ2-1; weak D call: TRBD2 (6 bases). V lost 7 bases and J lost 8, with 9 bases in between. The CDR3 is 11 amino acids. The germline V gene encodes CDR1 MDHEN and CDR2 SYDVKM. CDR3 sequence: CASTEGHEQFF. CDR3 coding DNA: TGTGCCAGCACGGAGGGACATGAGCAGTTCTTC.

This clonotype was recorded at least ten times. This sequence joins TRBV11-1 and TRBJ2-7, with 7 positions matching TRBD2. CDR3 length: 16 amino acids. V was clipped by 5 bases and J by 3 bases; unmatched bases: 13. The V gene's germline CDR1 is SGHAT and CDR2 FQDESV (reference sequence). The CDR3 DNA reads as TGTGCCAGCAGCGAAGACCTAGCGGAGGGCCTCTACGAGCAGTACTTC. Its translation is CASSEDLAEGLYEQYF.

This clonotype was detected many times. This rearrangement joins TRBV2 to TRBJ2-5, with a tentative D call TRBD2 (5 bases). This CDR3 has 14 amino acids. Germline CDR1 is SNHLY and CDR2 is FYNNEI. V was pared by 7 bases and J by 4 bases, with 16 bases between. CDR3 protein: CASTSGGSIETQYF. The CDR3 bases are TGTGCCAGCACCTCTGGTGGGAGCATAGAGACCCAGTACTTC.

This chain uses TRBV20-1 with TRBJ2-2, with a weak D call TRBD1 (5 bases). The CDR3 sequence is 15 residues long. CDR1 DFQATT and CDR2 SNEGSKA come from the germline V gene (reference sequence). V lost 0 bases and J lost 4, with 12 bases in between. The CDR3 DNA is TGCAGTGCTAGAGATCAGCAGGGCGGCACCGGGGAGCTGTTTTTT. Translating it yields CSARDQQGGTGELFF.

The table lists this clonotype with a few counts. This may be a read error: a much more frequent sequence differs by one nucleotide. J is TRBJ1-5 and V is TRBV24-1, with D possibly being TRBD1 (6 bases). V lost 3 bases and J 5 bases, leaving 16 bases between the germline ends. Per the germline V gene, CDR1 is KGHDR and CDR2 is SFDVKD. The length of the CDR3 is 16 residues. CDR3 coding DNA: TGTGCCACCAGTGATCAGAACAGGGTTTTGTATCAGCCCCAGCATTTT. Protein sequence: CATSDQNRVLYQPQHF.

This clonotype was picked up many times. The chain joins TRBV5-4 to TRBJ1-1; 9 nucleotides agree with TRBD1. Trimming cost V 3 bases and J 5 bases; bases outside gene matches: 11. The CDR3 is 16 residues long. In germline, CDR1 is SGHNT, CDR2 YYREEE (reference sequence). The CDR3 DNA reads as TGTGCCAGCAGCTCGCTACAGGGGGCGCCCAGGACTGAAGCTTTCTTT. Its protein is CASSSLQGAPRTEAFF.

The sample holds a few counts of this clonotype. The chain recombines TRBV29-1 with TRBJ2-5; no reliable D call. CDR3 size: 11 residues. Germline values: CDR1 SQVTM, CDR2 ANQGSEA. V lost 5 bases, J lost 6 bases, and 10 bases lay in between. The chain's CDR3 is CSVNQGQTQYF. The CDR3 coding sequence is TGCAGCGTTAACCAAGGCCAGACCCAGTACTTC.

This clonotype was seen ten or more times. The gene calls are TRBV4-1 and TRBJ1-2, with no clear D. CDR3 length: 13 residues. V was trimmed by 2 bases and J by 8 bases, leaving 12 bases between them. The germline V gene has CDR1 MGHRA and CDR2 YSYEKL. CDR3 in DNA: TGCGCCAGCAGCCAAATGGGAGGAGGAGGCTACACCTTC. Amino acids: CASSQMGGGGYTF.